The present TCR beta chain was sequenced within a study of shared clonotypes between healthy human individuals. In the case of this clone: Its specificity is unknown.

The assay was run at deep level. Among the unsorted PBMC samples, replicate PCRs used approximately 270 ng DNA, 25,000 to 35,000 T cell genomes. Sequencing used immunoSEQ multiplex PCR; TCRdb keeps in-frame clones, though not all of them. The sample holds fewer than 650,000 clones; over 60% are singletons and the top ten take around 13%. Study observations and caveats: A small donor pool kept down the genetic and exposure-history diversity that was represented.

This CDR3 has 15 amino acids. The study enrolled healthy HIV-negative adults without recent acute infections or vaccinations as donors. The sequence came from a woman aged 40 to 50 in good health. Some clones in this sample may be carry-over from other donors' samples. V usage is TRBV21-1 and J usage is TRBJ1-1. TRBV21-1 is a listed pseudogene. Sequenced input: PBMCs. Written as DNA, the CDR3 is TGTGCCAGCAGCAAAGTCGAGCGGTTAAACACTGAAGCTTTCTTT. It is translated as CASSKVERLNTEAFF.